A selection of T cell receptor beta chains follows, all from one sample in a study of blood T cell repertoires in COVID-19. The table came from immunoSEQ multiplex PCR; TCRdb's copy has only in-frame clones and leaves some out. The sample lists 190,000 or so clones; 80% to 90% were seen once. The sample consisted of PBMCs or T cells enriched from blood (not recorded which). Receptors originate from a woman aged 18-29 years who had recovered from COVID-19. The CDR3 runs from the conserved cysteine through the conserved F or W. The D gene is left open where the match is weak. The size of a clone is reported for some rows only, either as once, few or many, or as a class for expanded clones.

CDR3nt	CDR3aa	v_gene	abundance	d_gene	j_gene
TGCGCCAGCAGCCACGCCCGGGGGGATCAGCCCCAGCATTTT	CASSHARGDQPQHF	TRBV4-1	.	.	TRBJ1-5
TGCGCCAGCAGCACGGACACAAACAACACTGAAGCTTTCTTT	CASSTDTNNTEAFF	TRBV5-1	.	.	TRBJ1-1
TGTGCCATCAGGGCCAGGGACTGGAACACTGAAGCTTTCTTT	CAIRARDWNTEAFF	TRBV10-3	.	.	TRBJ1-1
TGCGCCAGCAGCTTGGGGACAGGTTGGGATTACGAGCAGTACTTC	CASSLGTGWDYEQYF	TRBV5-1	.	TRBD1	TRBJ2-7
TGTGCCAGCACCCCTTTGGGGGGACAGGGGTCCTACAATGAGCAGTTCTTC	CASTPLGGQGSYNEQFF	TRBV19	.	TRBD1	TRBJ2-1
TGTGCCACGACACCAAACCAAGAGACCCAGTACTTC	CATTPNQETQYF	TRBV6-5	.	.	TRBJ2-5
TGTGCCAGCAGCCAAGATTCAGGGACTAACTATGGCTACACCTTC	CASSQDSGTNYGYTF	TRBV4-2	.	.	TRBJ1-2
TGTGCCAGCGGTTTACCTCCGGACAGGGGACAAGAGACCCAGTACTTC	CASGLPPDRGQETQYF	TRBV6-5	once	TRBD1	TRBJ2-5
TGTGCCAGCAGTGAATATGCGGGGCCGGATTCACCCCTCCACTTT	CASSEYAGPDSPLHF	TRBV6-1	.	.	TRBJ1-6
TGTGCCAGCATGGGTCTAGCGGGGAACACCGGGGAGCTGTTTTTT	CASMGLAGNTGELFF	TRBV6-5	many	TRBD2	TRBJ2-2
TGTGCCAGCAGTGAGTTCGGACAGGGTGACGGCTACACCTTC	CASSEFGQGDGYTF	TRBV2	.	TRBD1	TRBJ1-2
TGTGCCAGCAGCCCGGCCGGGCGGGCCCTCCACTTT	CASSPAGRALHF	TRBV3-1/TRBV3-2	.	.	TRBJ1-6
TGTGCCAGCAGCCTATCGACAGGGGGTGGCTATGGCTACACCTTC	CASSLSTGGGYGYTF	TRBV7-9	.	TRBD1	TRBJ1-2
TGTGCTAAAGGGGACCAGCGGGGGGCTTACAATGAGCAGTTCTTC	CAKGDQRGAYNEQFF	TRBV7-9	.	TRBD2	TRBJ2-1
TGTGCCAGCAGCGGGACAGGGTCCTATGGCTACACCTTC	CASSGTGSYGYTF	TRBV2	.	TRBD1	TRBJ1-2
TGTGCCAGCTCACGCACTGAACAGGGGAATGGCTACACCTTC	CASSRTEQGNGYTF	TRBV18	.	TRBD1	TRBJ1-2
TGTGCCAGCACCGGGAGCTTAGGTCAGCCCCAGCATTTT	CASTGSLGQPQHF	TRBV2	.	.	TRBJ1-5
TGTGCCTGGAGTGACTACTATGGCTACACCTTC	CAWSDYYGYTF	TRBV30	.	.	TRBJ1-2
TGTGCCAGCATCATGGCCAGGCCTCCTAACTATGGCTACACCTTC	CASIMARPPNYGYTF	TRBV28	.	.	TRBJ1-2
TGTGCCAGCAGTATTACAGGGGACTCCTACGAGCAGTACTTC	CASSITGDSYEQYF	TRBV27	.	TRBD1	TRBJ2-7
TGCGCCAGCAGCCAAGCATTAAGCGGGGGGGCCGGAGCAGATACGCAGTATTTT	CASSQALSGGAGADTQYF	TRBV4-1	.	TRBD2	TRBJ2-3
TGTGCCAGCAGTCTAGCGGTTAACCGGGGAGAGACCCAGTACTTC	CASSLAVNRGETQYF	TRBV7-9	.	TRBD2	TRBJ2-5
TGCAGCGTTGAAGACTGGCTAGCGGGGGGAACAGATACGCAGTATTTT	CSVEDWLAGGTDTQYF	TRBV29-1	.	TRBD2	TRBJ2-3
TGCAGCGTTGATAGTAGCGGGGGAGATACGCAGTATTTT	CSVDSSGGDTQYF	TRBV29-1	.	TRBD2	TRBJ2-3
TGTGCCAGCAGCTACGACAGGGGGCCTGAAGCTTTCTTT	CASSYDRGPEAFF	TRBV11-3	.	TRBD1	TRBJ1-1
TGTGCCAGTAGCTCGGAGGGGGCGCGGGACTATGGCTACACCTTC	CASSSEGARDYGYTF	TRBV19	.	TRBD1	TRBJ1-2
TGTGCCAGTACAACTCTCCCCCCGAACTCTGGAAACACCATATATTTT	CASTTLPPNSGNTIYF	TRBV19	.	.	TRBJ1-3
TGTGCCAGCAGCTTACTCCGGGACAGCTACGAGCAGTACTTC	CASSLLRDSYEQYF	TRBV7-6	.	TRBD1	TRBJ2-7
TGTGCCACCAGCGAGGGGGGGAAGGACGGCTACACCTTC	CATSEGGKDGYTF	TRBV24-1	.	.	TRBJ1-2
TGCGCCAGCAGCTCGGAGAGATCTGGAAACACCATATATTTT	CASSSERSGNTIYF	TRBV5-1	.	.	TRBJ1-3
TGCGCCAGCAGCCAAGGCAGAGGTTATAACTATGGCTACACCTTC	CASSQGRGYNYGYTF	TRBV4-1	.	.	TRBJ1-2
TGCGCCAGCAGCTTCAACGGGAATCAAGAGACCCAGTACTTC	CASSFNGNQETQYF	TRBV5-1	few	.	TRBJ2-5
TGTGCCAGCAACAAAATGACGGGAGAAAGTCGGAACACTGAAGCTTTCTTT	CASNKMTGESRNTEAFF	TRBV5-4	.	.	TRBJ1-1
TGTGCCAGCAGCTTAGACCGAGCGGGGGGAAGGACTGAGCAGTTCTTC	CASSLDRAGGRTEQFF	TRBV11-2	.	TRBD2	TRBJ2-1
TGTGCCAGTCTGGGGGCTCGGTATGGCTACACCTTC	CASLGARYGYTF	TRBV19	.	.	TRBJ1-2
TGTGCCAGCAGCTTGGTTCCAGGGGGCACCTACGAGCAGTACTTC	CASSLVPGGTYEQYF	TRBV5-5	.	TRBD1	TRBJ2-7
TGTGCCACCAGCTTGGACGGCGGGTACACAGATACGCAGTATTTT	CATSLDGGYTDTQYF	TRBV15	.	.	TRBJ2-3
TGTGCCAGCAGTGAAAACGCGATAGGACAGAGTGAAGCTTTCTTT	CASSENAIGQSEAFF	TRBV2	.	.	TRBJ1-1
TGTGCCAGTCTATCAGCAAGCAGAGGAGTTTATGGCTACACCTTC	CASLSASRGVYGYTF	TRBV19	.	.	TRBJ1-2
TGCGCCACCAGGTCGGGGGGGAATGAGCAGTTCTTC	CATRSGGNEQFF	TRBV5-1	.	TRBD2	TRBJ2-1
TGTGCCAGCTCCGAGAGCAGGGGAGCTGAGCAGTTCTTC	CASSESRGAEQFF	TRBV18	once	.	TRBJ2-1
TGTGCCAGCAGCCAAGATACGGGAACCTACGAGCAGTACTTC	CASSQDTGTYEQYF	TRBV4-2	.	.	TRBJ2-7
TGTGCCAGTAGTATCCAGGGTGGAGGCTACACCTTC	CASSIQGGGYTF	TRBV19	.	.	TRBJ1-2
TGCAGTGCGGGTCTAGGGGACGAGCAGTACTTC	CSAGLGDEQYF	TRBV20-1	.	.	TRBJ2-7
TGTGCCAGCACCCCGACGGAGCGGACCAGCTCCTACGAGCAGTACTTC	CASTPTERTSSYEQYF	TRBV27	.	.	TRBJ2-7